The following is a T cell receptor (beta chain) sequence with its context. These data come from a study of blood T cell repertoires in COVID-19. Whole-study context: The samples span acute and convalescent COVID-19 from the United States, Italy and Spain. The analysed material was cDNA or gDNA that came from T cells, B-cell-depleted T cells, or PBMCs.

How the authors handled the data: Estimation of nucleated cell counts was performed using reference gene primer amplification. Data came from immunoSEQ multiplex PCR; TCRdb stores just in-frame clones and leaves some out. That table furnishes V, J and clone size, whereas the DNA furnished D and trimming. In the table there are tens of thousands of clones, about nine tenths of which are singletons. Germline V lookup: CDR1 LNHDA, CDR2 SQIVND (reference sequence). This CDR3 has 14 residues. Between the trimmed V and J ends, which lost 3 bases and 8 bases, there was a span of 14 bases. The clonotype originates from a man aged 50-60 years with active or convalescent COVID-19. This chain uses TRBV19 with TRBJ2-4, with D possibly being TRBD1 (6 bases). The sequenced material came from peripheral blood. CDR3 protein: CASSMAGDSDIQYF. CDR3 in DNA: TGTGCCAGTAGTATGGCAGGGGATTCGGACATTCAGTACTTC. Variable domain in full (rest from reference TRBV19 and TRBJ2-4): DGGITQSPKYLFRKEGQNVTLSCEQNLNHDAMYWYRQDPGQGLRLIYYSQIVNDFQKGDIAEGYSVSREKKESFPLTVTSAQKNPTAFYLCASSMAGDSDIQYFGAGTRLSVL.